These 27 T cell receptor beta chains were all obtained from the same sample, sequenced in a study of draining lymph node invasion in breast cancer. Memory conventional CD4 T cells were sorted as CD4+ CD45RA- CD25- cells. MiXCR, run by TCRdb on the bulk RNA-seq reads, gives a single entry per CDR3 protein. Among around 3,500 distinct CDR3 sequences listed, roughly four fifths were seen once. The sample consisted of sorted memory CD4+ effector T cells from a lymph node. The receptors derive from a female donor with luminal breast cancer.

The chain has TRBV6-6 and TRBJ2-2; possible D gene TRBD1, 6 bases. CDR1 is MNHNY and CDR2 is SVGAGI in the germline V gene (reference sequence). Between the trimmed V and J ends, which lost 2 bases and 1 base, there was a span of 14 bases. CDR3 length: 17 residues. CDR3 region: CASSYVGGVGNTGELFF. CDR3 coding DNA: TGTGCCAGCAGTTACGTAGGGGGAGTTGGGAACACCGGGGAGCTGTTTTTT.

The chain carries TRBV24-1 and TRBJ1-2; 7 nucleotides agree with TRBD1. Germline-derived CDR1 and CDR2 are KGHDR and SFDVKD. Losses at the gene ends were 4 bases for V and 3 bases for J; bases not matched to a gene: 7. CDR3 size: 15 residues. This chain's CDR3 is CATSDNRGVDYGYTF. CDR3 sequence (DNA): TGTGCCACCAGTGACAACAGGGGCGTGGACTATGGCTACACCTTC.

The CDR3 loop is CATSRDTSGAGVDTQYF. For the CDR3, the DNA is TGTGCCACCAGCAGAGATACTAGCGGGGCTGGAGTGGATACGCAGTATTTT. This chain uses TRBV15 with TRBJ2-3; TRBD2 matches 10 bases. This CDR3 spans 17 amino acids. CDR1 is LNHNV and CDR2 is YYDKDF in the germline V gene (reference sequence). Trimming took 0 bases from V and 6 from J; bases not matched to a gene: 9.

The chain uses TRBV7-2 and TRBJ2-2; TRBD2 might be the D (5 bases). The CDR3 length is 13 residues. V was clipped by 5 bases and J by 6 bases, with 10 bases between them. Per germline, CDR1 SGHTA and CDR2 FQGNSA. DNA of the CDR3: TGTGCCAGCAGCCCCCTGGAGGCCGGGGAGCTGTTTTTT. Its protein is CASSPLEAGELFF.

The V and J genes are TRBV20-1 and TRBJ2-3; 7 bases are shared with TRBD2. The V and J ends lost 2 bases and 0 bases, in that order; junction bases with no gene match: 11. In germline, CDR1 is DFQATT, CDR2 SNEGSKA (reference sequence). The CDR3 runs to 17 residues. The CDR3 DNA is TGCAGTGCTAGACCCTTTTTGGCGGGGGATAGCACAGATACGCAGTATTTT. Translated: CSARPFLAGDSTDTQYF.

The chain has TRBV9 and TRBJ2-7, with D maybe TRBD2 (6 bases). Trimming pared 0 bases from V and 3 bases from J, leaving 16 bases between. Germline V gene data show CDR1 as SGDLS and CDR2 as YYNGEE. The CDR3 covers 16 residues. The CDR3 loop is CASSVVGTGEFYEQYF. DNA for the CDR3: TGTGCCAGCAGCGTAGTTGGGACTGGGGAATTCTACGAGCAGTACTTC.

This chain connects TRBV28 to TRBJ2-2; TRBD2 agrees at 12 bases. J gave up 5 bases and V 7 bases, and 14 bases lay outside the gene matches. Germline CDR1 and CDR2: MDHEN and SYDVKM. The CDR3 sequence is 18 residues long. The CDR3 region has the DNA TGTGCCAGCACTTCCCTAGCGGGAGGGCCGTGGGGGACCGGGGAGCTGTTTTTT. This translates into CASTSLAGGPWGTGELFF.

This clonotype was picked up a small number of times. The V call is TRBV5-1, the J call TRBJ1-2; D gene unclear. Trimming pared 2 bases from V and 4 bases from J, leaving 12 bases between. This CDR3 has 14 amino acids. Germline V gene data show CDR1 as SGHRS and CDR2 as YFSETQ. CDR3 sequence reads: CASSFGPGGYGYTF. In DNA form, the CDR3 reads TGCGCCAGCAGCTTTGGCCCGGGTGGCTATGGCTACACCTTC.

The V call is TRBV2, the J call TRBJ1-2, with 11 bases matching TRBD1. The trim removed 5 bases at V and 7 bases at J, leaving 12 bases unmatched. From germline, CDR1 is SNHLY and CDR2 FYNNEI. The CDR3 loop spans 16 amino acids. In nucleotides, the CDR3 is TGTGCCAGCAGTAAGGCCCCGGGACAGGGGGGAATTGGCTACACCTTC. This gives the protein CASSKAPGQGGIGYTF. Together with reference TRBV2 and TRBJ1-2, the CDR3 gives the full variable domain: EPEVTQTPSHQVTQMGQEVILRCVPISNHLYFYWYRQILGQKVEFLVSFYNNEISEKSEIFDDQFSVERPDGSNFTLKIRSTKLEDSAMYFCASSKAPGQGGIGYTFGSGTRLTVV.

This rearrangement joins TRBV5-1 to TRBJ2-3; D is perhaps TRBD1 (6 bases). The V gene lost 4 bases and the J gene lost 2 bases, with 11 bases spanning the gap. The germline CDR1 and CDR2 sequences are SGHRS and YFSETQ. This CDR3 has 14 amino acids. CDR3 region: CASSQDRSTDTQYF. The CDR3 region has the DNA TGCGCCAGCAGCCAAGACAGGTCCACAGATACGCAGTATTTT.

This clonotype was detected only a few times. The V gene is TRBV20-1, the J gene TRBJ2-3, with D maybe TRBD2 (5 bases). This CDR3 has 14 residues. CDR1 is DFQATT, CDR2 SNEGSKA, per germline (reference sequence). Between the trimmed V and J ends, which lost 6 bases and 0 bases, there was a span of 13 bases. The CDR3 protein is CSARGGRSTDTQYF. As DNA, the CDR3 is TGCAGTGCGCGCGGTGGGAGAAGCACAGATACGCAGTATTTT.

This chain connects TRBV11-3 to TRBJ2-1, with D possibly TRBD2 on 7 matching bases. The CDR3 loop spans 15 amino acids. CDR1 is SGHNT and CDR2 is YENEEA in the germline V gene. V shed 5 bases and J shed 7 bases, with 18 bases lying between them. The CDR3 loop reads CASSPGGGASNEQFF. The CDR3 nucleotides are TGTGCCAGCAGCCCCGGAGGGGGGGCGAGTAATGAGCAGTTCTTC.

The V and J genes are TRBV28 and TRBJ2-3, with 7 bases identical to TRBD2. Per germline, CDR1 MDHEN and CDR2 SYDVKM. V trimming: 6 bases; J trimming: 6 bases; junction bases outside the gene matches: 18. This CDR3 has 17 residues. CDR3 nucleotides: TGTGCCAGCAGCCGTTTTGGGATGGCGGGGGAAGCGGATACGCAGTATTTT. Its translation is CASSRFGMAGEADTQYF.

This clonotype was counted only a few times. DNA for the CDR3: TGTGCCAGCAGCCATTCGCGCGGGGGAAGGGGAGATACGCAGTATTTT. Its protein is CASSHSRGGRGDTQYF. The J gene is TRBJ2-3, the V gene TRBV7-9; 7 nucleotides line up with TRBD2. Germline V gives CDR1 SEHNR, CDR2 FQNEAQ (reference sequence). The CDR3 is 16 amino acids. Losses at the gene ends were 5 bases for V and 5 bases for J; bases not matched to a gene: 13.

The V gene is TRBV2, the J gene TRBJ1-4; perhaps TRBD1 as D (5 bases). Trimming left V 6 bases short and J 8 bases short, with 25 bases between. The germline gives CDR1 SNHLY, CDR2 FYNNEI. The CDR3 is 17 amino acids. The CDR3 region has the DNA TGTGCCAGCAGCGGGGGAAGCTCGGGGCGTCAAAAGGAAAAACTGTTTTTT. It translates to CASSGGSSGRQKEKLFF.

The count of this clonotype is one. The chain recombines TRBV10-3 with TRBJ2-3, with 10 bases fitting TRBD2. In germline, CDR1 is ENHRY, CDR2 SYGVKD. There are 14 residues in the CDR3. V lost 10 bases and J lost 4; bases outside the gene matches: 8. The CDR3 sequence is CATSSGSTSDTQYF. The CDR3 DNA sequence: TGTGCCACCTCTAGCGGGAGTACCTCAGATACGCAGTATTTT.

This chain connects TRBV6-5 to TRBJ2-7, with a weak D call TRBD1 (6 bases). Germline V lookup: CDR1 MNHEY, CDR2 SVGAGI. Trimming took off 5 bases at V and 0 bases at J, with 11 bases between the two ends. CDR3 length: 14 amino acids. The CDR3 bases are TGTGCCAGCAGTCCCGGGACACACTCCTACGAGCAGTACTTC. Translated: CASSPGTHSYEQYF.

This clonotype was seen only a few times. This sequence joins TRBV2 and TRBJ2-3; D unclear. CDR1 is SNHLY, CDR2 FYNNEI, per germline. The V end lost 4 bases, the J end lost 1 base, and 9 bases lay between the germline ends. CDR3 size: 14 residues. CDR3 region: CASSGGLRTDTQYF. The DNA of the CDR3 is TGTGCCAGCAGTGGAGGCCTACGCACAGATACGCAGTATTTT.

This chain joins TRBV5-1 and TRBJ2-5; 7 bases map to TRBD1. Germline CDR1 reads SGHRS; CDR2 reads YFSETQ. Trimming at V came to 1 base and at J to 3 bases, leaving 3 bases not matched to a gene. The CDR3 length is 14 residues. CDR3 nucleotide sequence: TGCGCCAGCAGCTTGACAGGGGACAAAGAGACCCAGTACTTC. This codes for CASSLTGDKETQYF. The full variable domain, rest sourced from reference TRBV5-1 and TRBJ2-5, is KAGVTQTPRYLIKTRGQQVTLSCSPISGHRSVSWYQQTPGQGLQFLFEYFSETQRNKGNFPGRFSGRQFSNSRSEMNVSTLELGDSALYLCASSLTGDKETQYFGPGTRLLVL.

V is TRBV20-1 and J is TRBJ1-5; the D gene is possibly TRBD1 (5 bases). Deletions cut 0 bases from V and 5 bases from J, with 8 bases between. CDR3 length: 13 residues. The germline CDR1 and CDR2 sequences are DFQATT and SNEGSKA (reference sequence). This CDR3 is CSARETEYQPQHF. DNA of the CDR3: TGCAGTGCTAGAGAGACAGAATATCAGCCCCAGCATTTT.

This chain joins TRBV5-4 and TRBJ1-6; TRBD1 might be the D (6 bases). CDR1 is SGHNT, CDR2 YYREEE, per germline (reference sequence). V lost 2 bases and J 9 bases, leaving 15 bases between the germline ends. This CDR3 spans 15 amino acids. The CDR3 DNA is TGTGCCAGCAGCTTCTTCGGCAGGGGAAGTTCACCCCTCCACTTT. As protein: CASSFFGRGSSPLHF. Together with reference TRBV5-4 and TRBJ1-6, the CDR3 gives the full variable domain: ETGVTQSPTHLIKTRGQQVTLRCSSQSGHNTVSWYQQALGQGPQFIFQYYREEENGRGNFPPRFSGLQFPNYSSELNVNALELDDSALYLCASSFFGRGSSPLHFGNGTRLTVT.

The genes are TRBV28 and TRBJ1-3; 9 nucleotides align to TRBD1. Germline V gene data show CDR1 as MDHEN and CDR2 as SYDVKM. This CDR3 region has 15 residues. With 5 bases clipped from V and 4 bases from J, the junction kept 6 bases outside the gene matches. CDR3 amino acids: CASSSRDREGNTIYF. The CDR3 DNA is TGTGCCAGCAGTAGCCGGGACAGGGAAGGAAACACCATATATTTT.

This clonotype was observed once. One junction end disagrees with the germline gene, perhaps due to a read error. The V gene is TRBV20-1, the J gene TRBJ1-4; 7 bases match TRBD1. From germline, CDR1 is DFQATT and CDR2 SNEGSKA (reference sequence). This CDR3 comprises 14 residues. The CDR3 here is CSDRDPRGDEKLFF. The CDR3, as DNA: TGCAGTGATAGAGATCCCAGGGGGGATGAAAAACTGTTTTTT.

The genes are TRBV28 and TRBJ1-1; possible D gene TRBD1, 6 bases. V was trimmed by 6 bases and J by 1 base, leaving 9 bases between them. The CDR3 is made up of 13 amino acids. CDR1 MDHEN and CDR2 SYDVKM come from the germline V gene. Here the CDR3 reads CASSEGENTEAFF. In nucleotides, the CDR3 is TGTGCCAGCAGCGAGGGGGAGAACACTGAAGCTTTCTTT.

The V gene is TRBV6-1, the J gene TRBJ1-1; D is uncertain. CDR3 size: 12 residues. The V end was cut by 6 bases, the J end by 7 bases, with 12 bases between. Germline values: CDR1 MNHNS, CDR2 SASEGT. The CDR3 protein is CASSYGKGEAFF. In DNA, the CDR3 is TGTGCCAGCAGCTATGGGAAGGGTGAAGCTTTCTTT.

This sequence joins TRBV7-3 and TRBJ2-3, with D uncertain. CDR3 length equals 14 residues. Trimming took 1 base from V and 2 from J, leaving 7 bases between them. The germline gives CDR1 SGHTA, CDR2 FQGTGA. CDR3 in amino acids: CASSLNRVTDTQYF. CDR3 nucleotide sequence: TGTGCCAGCAGCTTAAATCGAGTCACAGATACGCAGTATTTT. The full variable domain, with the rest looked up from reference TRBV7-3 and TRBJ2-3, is GAGVSQTPSNKVTEKGKYVELRCDPISGHTALYWYRQSLGQGPEFLIYFQGTGAADDSGLPNDRFFAVRPEGSVSTLKIQRTERGDSAVYLCASSLNRVTDTQYFGPGTRLTVL.

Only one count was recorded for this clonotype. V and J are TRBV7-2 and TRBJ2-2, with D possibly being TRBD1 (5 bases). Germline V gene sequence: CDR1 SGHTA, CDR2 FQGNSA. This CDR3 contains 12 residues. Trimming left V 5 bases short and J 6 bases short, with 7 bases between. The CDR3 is CASSPGPGELFF. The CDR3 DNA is TGTGCCAGCAGCCCAGGGCCCGGGGAGCTGTTTTTT.